The TCR beta chain described here comes from a study of T cell responses to AZD1222 COVID-19 vaccine. Some clones are missing from TCRdb's copy, which holds only in-frame ones; the method was immunoSEQ multiplex PCR. Among over 130,000 clones listed, 92% were seen once. Points from the study as a whole: The study found vaccine-associated CD4 TCRs spanning spike, dominant at 160-218 and 743-854. Nearly half of spike-specific TCRs reportedly target variant regions that are unmutated in the B.1.351 and B.1.1.7 variants. It should be noted that donors were predominantly white British and more often female, and clonal diversity was possibly underestimated.

Regarding this clone: Its target is not known.

Recipients boosted at about 4 weeks or about 12 weeks are pooled. This sequence was found in an adult who received the AZD1222 COVID-19 vaccine. Here the sequenced sample was peripheral blood, taken 28 days after the second AZD1222 dose.

CDR3 loop: CAWSRGTTDTQYF. In nucleotides, the CDR3 is TGTGCCTGGAGTCGGGGGACAACAGATACGCAGTATTTT. V is TRBV30 and J is TRBJ2-3; perhaps D is TRBD1 or TRBD2 (6 bases each). Trimming removed 2 bases at V and 3 bases at J, with 9 bases between. The CDR3 has 13 amino acids. Per germline, CDR1 GTSNPN and CDR2 SVGIG (reference sequence). Based on the CDR3 plus reference TRBV30 and TRBJ2-3, the full variable domain is SQTIHQWPATLVQPVGSPLSLECTVEGTSNPNLYWYRQAAGRGLQLLFYSVGIGQISSEVPQNLSASRPQDRQFILSSKKLLLSDSGFYLCAWSRGTTDTQYFGPGTRLTVL.